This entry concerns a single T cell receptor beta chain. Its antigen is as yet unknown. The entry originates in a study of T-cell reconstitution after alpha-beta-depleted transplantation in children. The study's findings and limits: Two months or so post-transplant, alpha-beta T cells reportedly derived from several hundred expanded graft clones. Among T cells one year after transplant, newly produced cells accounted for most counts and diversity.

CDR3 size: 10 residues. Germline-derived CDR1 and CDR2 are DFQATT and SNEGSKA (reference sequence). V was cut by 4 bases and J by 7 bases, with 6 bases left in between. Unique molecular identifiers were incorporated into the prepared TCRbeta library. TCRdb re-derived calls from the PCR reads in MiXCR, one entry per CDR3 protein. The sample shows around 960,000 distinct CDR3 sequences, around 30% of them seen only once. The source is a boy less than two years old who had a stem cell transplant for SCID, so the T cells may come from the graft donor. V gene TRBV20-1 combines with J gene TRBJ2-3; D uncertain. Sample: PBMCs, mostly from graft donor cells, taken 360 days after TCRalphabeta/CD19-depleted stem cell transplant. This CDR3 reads CSATPHTQYF. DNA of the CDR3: TGCAGTGCTACTCCTCATACGCAGTATTTT.